This entry features one TCR beta chain sequence. This record belongs to a study of lymphopenia after photon versus proton radiotherapy. Repertoires were generated with immunoSEQ multiplex PCR, while TCRdb's copy carries only in-frame clones and drops some. The table lists some 40,000 clones, 90% to 95% of them singletons. Losses at the gene ends were 3 bases for V and 2 bases for J; bases not matched to a gene: 5. The CDR3 covers 16 residues. Looked up from germline, CDR1 is KGHSH and CDR2 is LQKENI. The chain joins TRBV18 to TRBJ2-3, with 10 bases identical to TRBD2. This clonotype originated in a man aged 55 to 70 with cholangiocarcinoma. The material sequenced was peripheral blood, taken from a patient treated with photon-based radiotherapy. The CDR3 nucleotides are TGTGCCAGCTCACCCTATAGCGGGGGGTCCACAGATACGCAGTATTTT. Translation gives CASSPYSGGSTDTQYF.